The 5 T cell receptor beta chains below come from one sample, sequenced in a study of CD8+ T cells in alopecia areata. cDNA prepared by RNA extraction and subsequent reverse transcription served as the template for sequencing. TCRdb keeps only in-frame clones here, not all; method: immunoSEQ multiplex PCR. This repertoire shows approximately 65,000 clones, about 44% found once; its top ten account for roughly 17%. The source was CD8+ T cells sorted from blood, collected at week 0. These receptor sequences come from a human donor with alopecia areata.

The genes are TRBV5-1 and TRBJ1-1, with no clear D. Trimming stripped 0 bases from V and 0 bases from J, with 9 bases between. Germline-derived CDR1 and CDR2 are SGHRS and YFSETQ. The CDR3 has 15 amino acids. CDR3 bases: TGCGCCAGCAGCTTGGCGGTCAATCTGAACACTGAAGCTTTCTTT. Amino acids: CASSLAVNLNTEAFF.

This rearrangement joins TRBV7-2 to TRBJ2-7; D is possibly TRBD1 (6 bases). V lost 5 bases and J 3 bases, leaving 8 bases between the germline ends. CDR3 size: 12 residues. CDR1 and CDR2 (germline): SGHTA, FQGNSA. Here the CDR3 reads CASSMDSYEQYF. The DNA of the CDR3 is TGTGCCAGCAGCATGGACAGCTACGAGCAGTACTTC.

This clone was seen more than once but under ten times. The rearrangement links TRBV9 to TRBJ2-2, with TRBD2 matching 8 bases. This CDR3 comprises 16 residues. V shed 3 bases, J shed 0 bases, and the junction held 4 bases outside the gene matches. Germline V gives CDR1 SGDLS, CDR2 YYNGEE. The chain's CDR3 is CASSDREGANTGELFF. Here the CDR3 DNA reads TGTGCCAGCAGCGACCGGGAGGGCGCGAACACCGGGGAGCTGTTTTTT.

The sample holds a few counts of this clone. The sample holds other DNA sequences that translate to the same CDR3. The chain joins TRBV19 to TRBJ1-1, with D unclear. Germline values: CDR1 LNHDA, CDR2 SQIVND (reference sequence). The CDR3 consists of 13 residues. Trimming removed 3 bases at V and 1 base at J, with 6 bases between. As DNA, the CDR3 is TGTGCCAGTAGTATCGGCAGGAACACTGAAGCTTTCTTT. Translation: CASSIGRNTEAFF.

This chain joins TRBV27 and TRBJ2-1; TRBD2 aligns across 9 bases. The CDR3 has 16 amino acids. Looked up from germline, CDR1 is MNHEY and CDR2 is SMNVEV (reference sequence). Trimming at V came to 6 bases and at J to 0 bases, leaving 6 bases not matched to a gene. The CDR3 DNA sequence: TGTGCCAGCAGCTTTAGCGGGAGCAGCTCCTACAATGAGCAGTTCTTC. Translation gives CASSFSGSSSYNEQFF.